The 20 T cell receptor beta chains listed next were all sequenced from one sample in a study of T cells in Graves' hyperthyroidism and ophthalmopathy. RNA transcripts served as the template for amplifying TCR beta CDR3 regions. HTBI primers were employed in a first-round RT-PCR of the TCR CDR3. TCRdb analysed the multiplex PCR reads with MiXCR anew, one entry per CDR3 protein. The repertoire holds under 300,000 distinct CDR3 sequences, with 25% to 30% as singletons. Sample: blood. The receptors shown here come from a man aged 40-49 years with Graves' hyperthyroidism that later progressed to Graves' ophthalmopathy.

Many counts were recorded for this clonotype. The gene calls are TRBV10-3 and TRBJ2-6; TRBD1 aligns across 7 bases. Germline values: CDR1 ENHRY, CDR2 SYGVKD. J lost 1 base, V lost 6 bases, and 9 bases had no gene match. This CDR3 is built from 17 residues. This chain's CDR3 is CAIRRDRPFSGANVLTF. CDR3 coding DNA: TGTGCCATCAGACGGGACAGACCATTTTCTGGGGCCAACGTCCTGACTTTC.

In its sample, this clonotype was seen once. CDR3 residues: CASSYGWGSNQPQHF. The CDR3 DNA follows: TGTGCCAGCAGTTACGGGTGGGGGAGCAATCAGCCCCAGCATTTT. This chain connects TRBV6-5 to TRBJ1-5; maybe TRBD1 (5 bases). The CDR3 is 15 residues long. The V end lost 2 bases, the J end lost 1 base, and 9 bases lay between the germline ends. CDR1 is MNHEY, CDR2 SVGAGI, per germline.

Ten or more counts support this clonotype. The CDR3 protein is CASSSDVVYQPQHF. The CDR3 DNA sequence: TGTGCCAGCAGCTCGGACGTTGTCTATCAGCCCCAGCATTTT. The chain links TRBV12-3 or TRBV12-4 to TRBJ1-5, with D uncertain. Trimming pared 6 bases from V and 5 bases from J, leaving 14 bases between. The CDR3 runs 14 residues.

The chain combines TRBV11-3 with TRBJ1-3; D gene unclear. The germline V gene encodes CDR1 SGHNT and CDR2 YENEEA. The CDR3 is made up of 12 amino acids. The V end was cut by 5 bases, the J end by 4 bases, with 6 bases between. The CDR3 loop reads CASSQQGNTIYF. The CDR3 coding sequence is TGTGCCAGCAGCCAGCAGGGAAACACCATATATTTT.

This clonotype was counted ten times or more. V and J are TRBV7-2 and TRBJ1-1; maybe TRBD1 (6 bases). The CDR3 is 14 amino acids. The germline gives CDR1 SGHTA, CDR2 FQGNSA. V lost 4 bases, J lost 0 bases, and 9 bases lay in between. CDR3 sequence reads: CASSSQGLNTEAFF. In nucleotides, the CDR3 is TGTGCCAGCAGCTCACAGGGATTGAACACTGAAGCTTTCTTT. The full variable domain, its missing parts supplied by reference TRBV7-2 and TRBJ1-1, is GAGVSQSPSNKVTEKGKDVELRCDPISGHTALYWYRQSLGQGLEFLIYFQGNSAPDKSGLPSDRFSAERTGGSVSTLTIQRTQQEDSAVYLCASSSQGLNTEAFFGQGTRLTVV.

This clonotype showed up many times. The chain carries TRBV27 and TRBJ2-5; D is uncertain. CDR1 and CDR2 (germline): MNHEY, SMNVEV (reference sequence). The CDR3 contains 15 residues. Between the trimmed V and J ends, which lost 5 bases and 5 bases, there was a span of 18 bases. CDR3 amino acids: CASSQRWGSSETQYF. In nucleotides, the CDR3 is TGTGCCAGCAGTCAACGTTGGGGTAGTTCGGAGACCCAGTACTTC.

This clonotype was recorded many times. This chain uses TRBV20-1 with TRBJ2-7; TRBD2 aligns across 9 bases. CDR1 DFQATT and CDR2 SNEGSKA come from the germline V gene (reference sequence). The CDR3 totals 14 residues. Trimming removed 6 bases from V and 5 bases from J; junction bases left unmatched: 11. The CDR3 region has the DNA TGCAGTGCCCGAGGGACTAGCCAGTTCCACGAGCAGTACTTC. This sequence encodes CSARGTSQFHEQYF.

The DNA for the CDR3 is TGTGCCAGCAAGGACACTACCTACGAGCAGTACTTC. Translated: CASKDTTYEQYF. V is TRBV6-2 or TRBV6-3 and J is TRBJ2-7, with TRBD1 as a possible D gene (5 bases). The CDR3 has 12 residues. V lost 7 bases to trimming and J lost 2 bases, with 9 bases between them. Germline V CDR1 and CDR2: MNHEY, SVGEGT.

Ten or more counts support this clonotype. The CDR3 is CASKTPGPNREQYF. CDR3 DNA: TGTGCCAGCAAAACACCGGGCCCTAACCGCGAGCAGTACTTC. V usage is TRBV6-2 or TRBV6-3 and J usage is TRBJ2-7; D remains ambiguous. This CDR3 has 14 amino acids. Germline V gene sequence: CDR1 MNHEY, CDR2 SVGEGT. Between the trimmed V and J ends, which lost 7 bases and 6 bases, there was a span of 19 bases.

The table lists this clonotype with a few counts. The chain recombines TRBV6-1 with TRBJ2-7; the match to TRBD2 covers 11 bases. In germline, CDR1 is MNHNS, CDR2 SASEGT. The CDR3 totals 16 residues. Losses at the gene ends were 8 bases for V and 3 bases for J; bases not matched to a gene: 12. This chain's CDR3 is CASASPLGTSGYEQYF. The CDR3 DNA is TGTGCCAGCGCTTCACCCCTTGGGACTAGCGGCTACGAGCAGTACTTC.

This clonotype was recorded many times. The gene calls are TRBV30 and TRBJ2-7; a weak D match, TRBD1 (6 bases). Looked up from germline, CDR1 is GTSNPN and CDR2 is SVGIG (reference sequence). The CDR3 loop spans 15 amino acids. V was clipped by 3 bases and J by 2 bases, with 17 bases between them. CDR3 bases: TGTGCCTGGAGAACAAGGACAGTTAAGGCCTACGAGCAGTACTTC. This translates into CAWRTRTVKAYEQYF.

This clonotype was detected ten times or more. This sequence joins TRBV28 and TRBJ2-7; 11 bases are shared with TRBD2. This CDR3 has 16 amino acids. The trim removed 6 bases at V and 3 bases at J, leaving 10 bases unmatched. Germline V gene sequence: CDR1 MDHEN, CDR2 SYDVKM. CDR3 in amino acids: CASRRTSGSLYYEQYF. The CDR3 DNA reads TGTGCCAGCAGGCGCACTAGCGGGAGTTTGTACTACGAGCAGTACTTC.

This chain links TRBV29-1 with TRBJ2-5; the D call may be TRBD1 or TRBD2 (6 bases each). The CDR3 covers 12 residues. The V gene lost 3 bases and the J gene lost 7 bases, with 12 bases spanning the gap. CDR1 is SQVTM, CDR2 ANQGSEA, per germline. DNA of the CDR3: TGCAGCGTTGAGGGGGGCGCGGGGACCCAGTACTTC. Translating it yields CSVEGGAGTQYF.

There are many counts of this clonotype. The gene calls are TRBV20-1 and TRBJ2-2; D remains unclear. The germline V gene encodes CDR1 DFQATT and CDR2 SNEGSKA (reference sequence). V lost 6 bases and J 5 bases, leaving 10 bases between the germline ends. The CDR3 sequence is 12 residues long. The CDR3 reads CSATRKTGELFF. The CDR3 coding sequence is TGCAGTGCCACGCGGAAGACCGGGGAGCTGTTTTTT.

The V gene is TRBV28, the J gene TRBJ2-7; D is unclear. Between the trimmed V and J ends, which lost 6 bases and 3 bases, there was a span of 6 bases. The CDR3 covers 11 residues. Germline CDR1 reads MDHEN; CDR2 reads SYDVKM. CDR3 in DNA: TGTGCCAGCAGAAATCACTACGAGCAGTACTTC. This gives the protein CASRNHYEQYF.

Many counts were recorded for this clonotype. This chain uses TRBV11-2 with TRBJ2-7; D not certain. Trimming cost V 6 bases and J 2 bases, with 17 bases left between them. This CDR3 is built from 15 residues. Germline lookup yields CDR1 SGHAT and CDR2 FQNNGV. The CDR3 region is CASSPLGQRTYEQYF. The DNA of the CDR3 is TGTGCCAGCAGTCCTTTAGGGCAGCGAACCTACGAGCAGTACTTC. The variable domain in full, completed from reference TRBV11-2 and TRBJ2-7, reads EAGVAQSPRYKIIEKRQSVAFWCNPISGHATLYWYQQILGQGPKLLIQFQNNGVVDDSQLPKDRFSAERLKGVDSTLKIQPAKLEDSAVYLCASSPLGQRTYEQYFGPGTRLTVT.

This clonotype was seen many times. The rearrangement joins TRBV12-5 to TRBJ2-7; 10 positions agree with TRBD2. The V and J ends lost 2 bases and 2 bases, in that order; junction bases with no gene match: 6. Per the germline V gene, CDR1 is LGHNT and CDR2 is FRNRAP. CDR3 size: 16 residues. The CDR3 spells CASGLPGTSVAYEQYF. The CDR3, as DNA: TGTGCTAGTGGTTTGCCAGGGACTAGCGTCGCCTACGAGCAGTACTTC.

This clonotype has more than one count but fewer than ten. The chain is built from TRBV5-1 and TRBJ2-5; tentative D call: TRBD1 (5 bases). Trimming stripped 4 bases from V and 5 bases from J, with 15 bases between. Germline assignment: CDR1 SGHRS and CDR2 YFSETQ. The CDR3 length is 14 residues. This chain's CDR3 is CASSMIREGETQYF. CDR3 nucleotides: TGCGCCAGCAGCATGATCAGGGAAGGGGAGACCCAGTACTTC.

This clonotype was seen many times. The CDR3 coding sequence is TGCGCCAGCAGCTTAGCCGGGACTAGCGTCTACGAGCAGTACTTC. This gives the protein CASSLAGTSVYEQYF. The chain employs TRBV5-1 and TRBJ2-7, with 10 bases identical to TRBD2. After removal of 2 bases from V and 3 bases from J, the junction contained 5 bases not matched to a gene. The length of the CDR3 is 15 residues. Germline V CDR1 and CDR2: SGHRS, YFSETQ.

This clonotype turned up a few times. The chain is built from TRBV11-3 and TRBJ1-1, with unresolved D. Germline CDR1 reads SGHNT; CDR2 reads YENEEA. V lost 5 bases and J lost 1, with 11 bases in between. The CDR3 has 14 amino acids. CDR3 coding DNA: TGTGCCAGCAGCCAAGGACTGACGAACACTGAAGCTTTCTTT. Residues: CASSQGLTNTEAFF. The full variable domain, completed using reference TRBV11-3 and TRBJ1-1, is EAGVVQSPRYKIIEKKQPVAFWCNPISGHNTLYWYLQNLGQGPELLIRYENEEAVDDSQLPKDRFSAERLKGVDSTLKIQPAELGDSAVYLCASSQGLTNTEAFFGQGTRLTVV.